This TCR beta chain was sequenced for a study of neoadjuvant anti-PD-1 for oral cavity cancer. The germline V gene encodes CDR1 LNHDA and CDR2 SQIVND (reference sequence). The CDR3 has 16 amino acids. The V gene lost 0 bases and the J gene lost 3 bases, with 12 bases spanning the gap. Time point defined: after neoadjuvant nivolumab, at surgical resection. TCRdb's copy holds only in-frame clones and misses some; the assay was immunoSEQ multiplex PCR. The sample yields about 68,000 clones, approximately 84% seen once. The J gene is TRBJ1-5, the V gene TRBV19; D is uncertain. This specimen consisted of PBMCs, obtained after nivolumab (anti-PD-1) treatment. The receptor's source is a person between 40 and 85 years old with oral cavity squamous cell carcinoma. The CDR3 is CASSIEPWVTNQPQHF. Here the CDR3 DNA reads TGTGCCAGTAGTATAGAGCCCTGGGTAACCAATCAGCCCCAGCATTTT.